A single T cell receptor (beta chain) is shown here with its context. This entry is derived from a study of CD8 T cells in Susac syndrome. Trimming removed 3 bases from V and 3 bases from J, with 9 bases in between. Germline-derived CDR1 and CDR2 are DFQATT and SNEGSKA (reference sequence). The CDR3 runs to 13 residues. It was with random hexamers that roughly 0.5 to 1 ug RNA was reverse transcribed. A single record per CDR3 protein comes from TCRdb applying MiXCR to the immunoSEQ multiplex PCR reads. The table shows about 150,000 distinct CDR3 sequences, with almost 96% occurring only once. Negative isolation yielded CD4+ and CD8+ T cells, and FACS enriched TEMRA cells.

The receptor was derived from a human donor with Susac syndrome. Sequencing used CD4+ T cells from PBMCs. The rearrangement links TRBV20-1 to TRBJ1-5, with TRBD1 as a possible D gene (5 bases). The DNA for the CDR3 is TGCAGTGCTAGCGTGGACACCAATCAGCCCCAGCATTTT. Translating gives CSASVDTNQPQHF.